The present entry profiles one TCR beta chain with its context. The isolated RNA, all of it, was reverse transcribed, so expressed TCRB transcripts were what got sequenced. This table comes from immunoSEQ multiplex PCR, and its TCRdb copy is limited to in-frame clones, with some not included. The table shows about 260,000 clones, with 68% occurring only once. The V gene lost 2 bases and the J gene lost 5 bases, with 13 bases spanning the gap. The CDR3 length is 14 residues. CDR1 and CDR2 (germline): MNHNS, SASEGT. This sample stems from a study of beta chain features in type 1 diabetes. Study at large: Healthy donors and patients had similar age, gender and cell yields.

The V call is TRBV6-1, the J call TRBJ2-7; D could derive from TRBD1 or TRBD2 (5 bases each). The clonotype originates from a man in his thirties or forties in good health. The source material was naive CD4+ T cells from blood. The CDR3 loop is CASSERGRGDEQYF. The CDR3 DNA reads TGTGCCAGCAGTGAACGAGGCAGAGGGGACGAGCAGTACTTC.